A selection of T cell receptor beta chains follows, all from one sample in a study of CD8+ T cells in alopecia areata. The protocol was immunoSEQ multiplex PCR, while the TCRdb copy is restricted to in-frame clones and leaves out a portion. The sample lists around 120,000 clones; about half were seen once. The specimen was CD4+ T cells sorted from blood, collected at week 4, from a patient treated with tofacitinib. The source is a human donor with alopecia areata. CDR3s include the opening cysteine and the closing phenylalanine or tryptophan. Each record gives: D gene, clone size, J gene, V gene, CDR3 protein, CDR3 DNA. A D gene is named only where the DNA matches it firmly. Only some rows state a clone size, as once, few, many or a class for expanded clones.

>NA|NA|TRBJ1-2|TRBV14
CASSQDRRQQYGYTF
TGTGCCAGCAGCCAAGATAGAAGACAGCAATATGGCTACACCTTC
>NA|NA|TRBJ2-3|TRBV29-1
CSVVGRATDTQYF
TGCAGCGTTGTAGGCAGGGCCACAGATACGCAGTATTTT
>TRBD1|NA|TRBJ2-3|TRBV29-1
CSVGFRGPDTQYF
TGCAGCGTTGGTTTTAGGGGGCCAGATACGCAGTATTTT
>NA|once|TRBJ1-1|TRBV6-5
CASSRGGNTEAFF
TGTGCCAGCAGTAGAGGGGGTAACACTGAAGCTTTCTTT
>TRBD1|NA|TRBJ2-3|TRBV25-1
CASSDFQTGPTQYF
TGTGCCAGCAGTGATTTTCAGACAGGGCCTACGCAGTATTTT
>NA|NA|TRBJ1-2|TRBV29-1
CSAGGRENYGYTF
TGCAGCGCCGGTGGGAGGGAGAACTATGGCTACACCTTC
>NA|few|TRBJ2-4|TRBV18
CASSPQQGGNIQYF
TGTGCCAGCTCACCACAACAGGGTGGAAACATTCAGTACTTC
>NA|few|TRBJ1-2|TRBV23-1
CASSQSIRVPNYGYTF
TGCGCCAGCAGTCAATCGATCCGGGTTCCTAACTATGGCTACACCTTC
>NA|NA|TRBJ2-3|TRBV19
CASSMRGRTDTQYF
TGTGCCAGTAGTATGAGGGGACGCACAGATACGCAGTATTTT
>NA|NA|TRBJ1-2|TRBV5-1
CASSAAGPPNYGYTF
TGCGCCAGCAGCGCCGCAGGGCCACCTAACTATGGCTACACCTTC
>NA|NA|TRBJ1-2|TRBV29-1
CSVETTNYGYTF
TGCAGCGTTGAAACAACTAACTATGGCTACACCTTC
>TRBD1|few|TRBJ1-2|TRBV19
CASSIISSGRGSGGYTF
TGTGCCAGTAGTATTATCTCATCGGGCAGGGGGTCTGGAGGCTACACCTTC
>TRBD1|NA|TRBJ2-3|TRBV30
CAWGRDRVTDTQYF
TGTGCCTGGGGCCGGGACAGGGTCACAGATACGCAGTATTTT
>TRBD2|NA|TRBJ2-1|TRBV20-1
CSAGTSGRKVF
TGCAGTGCTGGAACTAGCGGGAGGAAGGTCTTC
>NA|few|TRBJ2-3|TRBV2
CASRREGASTDTQYF
TGTGCCAGCAGAAGGGAGGGGGCTAGCACAGATACGCAGTATTTT
>TRBD2|NA|TRBJ2-4|TRBV19
CASTYRGDAKNIQYF
TGTGCCAGTACTTACCGGGGGGACGCCAAAAACATTCAGTACTTC
>NA|NA|TRBJ1-2|TRBV29-1
CSVVGGPTFDGYTF
TGCAGCGTTGTTGGGGGCCCCACTTTCGATGGCTACACCTTC